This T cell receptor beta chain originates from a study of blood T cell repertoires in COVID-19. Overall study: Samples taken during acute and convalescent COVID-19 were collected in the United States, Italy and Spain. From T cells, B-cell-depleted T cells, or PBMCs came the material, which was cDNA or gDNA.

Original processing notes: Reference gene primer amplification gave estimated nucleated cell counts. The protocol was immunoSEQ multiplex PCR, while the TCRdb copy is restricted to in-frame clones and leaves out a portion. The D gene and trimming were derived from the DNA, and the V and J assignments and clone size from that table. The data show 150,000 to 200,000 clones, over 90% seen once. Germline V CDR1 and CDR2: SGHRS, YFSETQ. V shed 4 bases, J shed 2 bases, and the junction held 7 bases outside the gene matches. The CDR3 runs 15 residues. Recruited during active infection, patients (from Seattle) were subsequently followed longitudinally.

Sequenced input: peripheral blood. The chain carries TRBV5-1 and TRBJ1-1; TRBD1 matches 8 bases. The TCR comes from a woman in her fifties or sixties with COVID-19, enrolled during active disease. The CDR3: CASSHKTGVNTEAFF. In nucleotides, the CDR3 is TGCGCCAGCAGCCACAAGACAGGGGTAAACACTGAAGCTTTCTTT.